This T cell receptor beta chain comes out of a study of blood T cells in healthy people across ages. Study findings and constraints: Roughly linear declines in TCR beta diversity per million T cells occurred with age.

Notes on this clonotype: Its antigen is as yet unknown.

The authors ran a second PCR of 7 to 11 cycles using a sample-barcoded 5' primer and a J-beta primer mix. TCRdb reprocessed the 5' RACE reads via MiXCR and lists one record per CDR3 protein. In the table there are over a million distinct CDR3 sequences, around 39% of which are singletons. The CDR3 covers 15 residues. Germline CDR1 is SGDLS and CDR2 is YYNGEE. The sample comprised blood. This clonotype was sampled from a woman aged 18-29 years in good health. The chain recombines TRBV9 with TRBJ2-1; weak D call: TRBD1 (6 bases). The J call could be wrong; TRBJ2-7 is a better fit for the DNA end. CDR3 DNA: TGTGCCAGCAGCCTCCCGCCGGGCAGGGACAATGAGCAGTACTTC. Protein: CASSLPPGRDNEQYF.